This TCR beta chain was observed in a study of shared clonotypes between healthy human individuals. Method: immunoSEQ multiplex PCR; TCRdb's copy keeps in-frame clones and lacks some. The sample shows some 500,000 clones, around 95% of them seen only once. The V gene end was trimmed by 4 bases and the J gene end by 4 bases; junction bases not matched to a gene: 11. The CDR3 has 17 residues. Germline loops: CDR1 MGHDK, CDR2 SYGVNS. The clonotype was recovered from a woman in her twenties or thirties in good health. Sequencing was performed on naive CD4+ T cells sorted from blood. Regarding subset: CD45RA+ positively selected. V usage is TRBV25-1 and J usage is TRBJ2-1, with 9 bases fitting TRBD2. CDR3 region: CASSALRPSGIYNEQFF. CDR3 nucleotides: TGTGCCAGCAGTGCCCTAAGGCCTAGCGGGATTTACAATGAGCAGTTCTTC.